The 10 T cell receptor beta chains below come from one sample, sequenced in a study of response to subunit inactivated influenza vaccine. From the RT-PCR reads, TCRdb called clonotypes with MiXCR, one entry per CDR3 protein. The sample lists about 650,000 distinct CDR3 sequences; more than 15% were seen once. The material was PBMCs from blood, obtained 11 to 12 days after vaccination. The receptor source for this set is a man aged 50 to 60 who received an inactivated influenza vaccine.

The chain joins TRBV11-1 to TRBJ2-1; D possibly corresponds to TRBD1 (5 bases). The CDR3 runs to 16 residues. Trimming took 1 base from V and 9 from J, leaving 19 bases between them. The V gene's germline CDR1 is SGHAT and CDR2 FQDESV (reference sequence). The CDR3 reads CASSLEVRASGPEQFF. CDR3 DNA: TGTGCCAGCAGCTTAGAAGTACGGGCTTCAGGGCCTGAGCAGTTCTTC.

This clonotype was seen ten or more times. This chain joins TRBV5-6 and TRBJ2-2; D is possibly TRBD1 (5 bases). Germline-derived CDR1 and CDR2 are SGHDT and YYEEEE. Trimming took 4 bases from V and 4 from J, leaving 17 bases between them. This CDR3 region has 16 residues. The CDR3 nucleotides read TGTGCCAGCAGCCTTACGCGACAGATTAGCACCGGGGAGCTGTTTTTT. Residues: CASSLTRQISTGELFF.

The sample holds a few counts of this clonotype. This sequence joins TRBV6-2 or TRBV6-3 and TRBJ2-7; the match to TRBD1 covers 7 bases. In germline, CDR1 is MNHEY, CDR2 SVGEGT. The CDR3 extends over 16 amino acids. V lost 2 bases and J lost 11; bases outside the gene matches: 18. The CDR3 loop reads CASSYPRDSAPREEYF. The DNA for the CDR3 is TGTGCCAGCAGTTACCCTCGGGACAGTGCCCCCCGGGAAGAGTACTTC.

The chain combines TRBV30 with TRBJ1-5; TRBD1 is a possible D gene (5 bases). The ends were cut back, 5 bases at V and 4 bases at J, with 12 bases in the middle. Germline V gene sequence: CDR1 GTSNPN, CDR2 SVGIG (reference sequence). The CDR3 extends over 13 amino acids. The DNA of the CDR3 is TGTGCCTGGCGGGGCCTACCAAATCAGCCCCAGCATTTT. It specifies CAWRGLPNQPQHF.

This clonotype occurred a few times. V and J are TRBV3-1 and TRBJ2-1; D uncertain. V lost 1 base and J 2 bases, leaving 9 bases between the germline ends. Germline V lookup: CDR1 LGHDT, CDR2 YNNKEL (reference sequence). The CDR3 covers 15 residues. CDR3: CASSQGRNAYNEQFF. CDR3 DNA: TGTGCCAGCAGCCAAGGCAGGAATGCCTACAATGAGCAGTTCTTC.

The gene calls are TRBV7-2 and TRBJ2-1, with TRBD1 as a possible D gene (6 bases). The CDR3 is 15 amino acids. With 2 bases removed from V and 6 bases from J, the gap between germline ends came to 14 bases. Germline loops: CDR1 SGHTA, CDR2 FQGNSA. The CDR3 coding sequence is TGTGCCAGCAGCTTACAACACACAGGGTTCAATGAGCAGTTCTTC. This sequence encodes CASSLQHTGFNEQFF.

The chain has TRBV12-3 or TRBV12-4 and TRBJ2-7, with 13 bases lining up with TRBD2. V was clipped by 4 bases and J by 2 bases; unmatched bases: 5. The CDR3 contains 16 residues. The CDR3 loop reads CASSSGTSGIPYEQYF. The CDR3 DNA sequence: TGTGCCAGCAGTTCTGGGACTAGCGGGATCCCCTACGAGCAGTACTTC.

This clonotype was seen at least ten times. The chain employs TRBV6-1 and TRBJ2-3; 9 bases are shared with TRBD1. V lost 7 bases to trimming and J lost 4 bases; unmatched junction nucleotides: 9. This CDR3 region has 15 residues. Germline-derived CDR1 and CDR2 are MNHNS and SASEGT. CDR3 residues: CASKYTGGLSDTQYF. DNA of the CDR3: TGTGCCAGCAAATATACAGGGGGCCTCTCAGATACGCAGTATTTT.

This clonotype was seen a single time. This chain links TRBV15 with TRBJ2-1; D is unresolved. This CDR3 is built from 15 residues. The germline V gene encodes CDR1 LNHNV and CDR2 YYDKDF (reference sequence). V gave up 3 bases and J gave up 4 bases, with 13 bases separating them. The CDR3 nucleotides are TGTGCCACCAGCAGTCAAGGAGCATTGTACAATGAGCAGTTCTTC. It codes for CATSSQGALYNEQFF.

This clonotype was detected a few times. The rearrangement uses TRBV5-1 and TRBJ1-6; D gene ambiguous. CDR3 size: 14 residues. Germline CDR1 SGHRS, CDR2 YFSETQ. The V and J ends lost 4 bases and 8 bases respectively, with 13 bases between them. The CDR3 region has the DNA TGCGCCAGCAGCGTCGCGGTTCGATATTCACCCCTCCACTTT. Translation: CASSVAVRYSPLHF.